The TCR beta chain described here comes from a study of T cells in Graves' hyperthyroidism and ophthalmopathy. Overall study results and limits: Most thyroid clonotypes expanded above 0.001 were also detected in blood. Ophthalmopathy was distinguished from stable hyperthyroidism by 13 V-J signatures.

This clonotype was seen repeatedly, ten times or more. Its antigen remains unknown. The germline V gene encodes CDR1 SQVTM and CDR2 ANQGSEA. The CDR3 is made up of 16 amino acids. Trimming removed 5 bases from V and 0 bases from J; junction bases left unmatched: 10. Patients were excluded because of uncontrolled infection, other autoimmune disease, pregnancy or lactation. From RNA transcripts, TCR beta CDR3 regions were amplified. During a first-round RT-PCR of the TCR CDR3, the HTBI primer set was used. Via MiXCR, TCRdb re-called the multiplex PCR reads, giving one row per CDR3 protein. The sample shows approximately 690,000 distinct CDR3 sequences, 20% of them seen only once.

The sequence was obtained from a man between 25 and 39 years old with Graves' ophthalmopathy. Sequenced: blood. The chain has TRBV29-1 and TRBJ1-5; 7 bases map to TRBD1. CDR3 sequence reads: CSVRTGAVNSNQPQHF. CDR3 sequence (DNA): TGCAGCGTTAGAACAGGGGCGGTAAATAGCAATCAGCCCCAGCATTTT. Based on the CDR3 plus reference TRBV29-1 and TRBJ1-5, the full variable domain is SAVISQKPSRDICQRGTSLTIQCQVDSQVTMMFWYRQQPGQSLTLIATANQGSEATYESGFVIDKFPISRPNLTFSTLTVSNMSPEDSSIYLCSVRTGAVNSNQPQHFGDGTRLSIL.